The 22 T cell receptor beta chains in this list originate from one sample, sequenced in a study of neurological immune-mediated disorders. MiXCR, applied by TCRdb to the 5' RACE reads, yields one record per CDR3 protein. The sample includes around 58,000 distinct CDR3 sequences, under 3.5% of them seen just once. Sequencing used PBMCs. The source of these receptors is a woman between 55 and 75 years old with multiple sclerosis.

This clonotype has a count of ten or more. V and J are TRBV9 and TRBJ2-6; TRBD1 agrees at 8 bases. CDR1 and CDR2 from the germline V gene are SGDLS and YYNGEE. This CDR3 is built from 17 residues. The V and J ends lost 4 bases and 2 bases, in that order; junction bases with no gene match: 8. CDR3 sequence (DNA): TGTGCCAGCAGCCCCGACAGGGGAGTTACTGGGGCCAACGTCCTGACTTTC. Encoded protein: CASSPDRGVTGANVLTF.

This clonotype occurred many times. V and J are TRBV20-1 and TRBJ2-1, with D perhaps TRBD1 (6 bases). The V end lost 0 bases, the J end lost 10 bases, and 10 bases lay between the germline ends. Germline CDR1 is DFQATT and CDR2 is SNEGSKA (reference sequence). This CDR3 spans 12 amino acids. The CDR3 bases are TGCAGTGCTAGAGATAACAGGGCGGAGCAGTTCTTC. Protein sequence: CSARDNRAEQFF.

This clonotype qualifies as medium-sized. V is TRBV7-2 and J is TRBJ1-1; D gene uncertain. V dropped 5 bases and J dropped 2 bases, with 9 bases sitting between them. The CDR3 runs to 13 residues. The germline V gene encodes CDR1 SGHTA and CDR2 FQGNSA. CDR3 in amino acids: CASSPVINTEAFF. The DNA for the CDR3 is TGTGCCAGCAGCCCCGTCATTAACACTGAAGCTTTCTTT.

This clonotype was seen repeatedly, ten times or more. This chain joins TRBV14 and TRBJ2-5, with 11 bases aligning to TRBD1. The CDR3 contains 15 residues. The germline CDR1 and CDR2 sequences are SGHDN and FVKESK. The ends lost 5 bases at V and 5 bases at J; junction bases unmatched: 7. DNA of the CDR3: TGTGCCAGCAGCACCCCCCGGACAGGGGGCGAGACCCAGTACTTC. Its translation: CASSTPRTGGETQYF.

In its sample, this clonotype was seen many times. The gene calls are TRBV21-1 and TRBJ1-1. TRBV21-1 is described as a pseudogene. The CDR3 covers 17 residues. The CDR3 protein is CASSKEEWSRSNTEAFF. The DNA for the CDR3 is TGTGCCAGCAGCAAAGAGGAGTGGTCCAGATCGAACACTGAAGCTTTCTTT.

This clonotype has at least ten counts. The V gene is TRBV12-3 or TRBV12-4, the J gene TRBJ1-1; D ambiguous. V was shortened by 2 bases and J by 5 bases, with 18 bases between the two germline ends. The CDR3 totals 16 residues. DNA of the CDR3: TGTGCCAGCAGTTTAAACCCGAGAGGGCTGGGGACTGAAGCTTTCTTT. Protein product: CASSLNPRGLGTEAFF.

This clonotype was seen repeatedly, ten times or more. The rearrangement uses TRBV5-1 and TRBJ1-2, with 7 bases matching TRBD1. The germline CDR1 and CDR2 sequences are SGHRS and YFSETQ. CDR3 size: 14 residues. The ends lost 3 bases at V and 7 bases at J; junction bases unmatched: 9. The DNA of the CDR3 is TGCGCCAGCAGCTCAATACAGGGGCTTTCTGGCTACACCTTC. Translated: CASSSIQGLSGYTF.

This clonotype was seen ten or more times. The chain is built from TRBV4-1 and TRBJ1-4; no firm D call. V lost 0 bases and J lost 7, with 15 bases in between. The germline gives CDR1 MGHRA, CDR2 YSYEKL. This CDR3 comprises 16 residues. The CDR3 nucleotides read TGCGCCAGCAGCCAAGAGCAAGCCGGGCTGGGTGAAAAACTGTTTTTT. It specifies CASSQEQAGLGEKLFF.

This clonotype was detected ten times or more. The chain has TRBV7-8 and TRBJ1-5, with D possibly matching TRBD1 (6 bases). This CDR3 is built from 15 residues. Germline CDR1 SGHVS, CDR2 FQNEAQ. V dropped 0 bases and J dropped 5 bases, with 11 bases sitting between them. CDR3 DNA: TGTGCCAGCAGCTTAGCGTTGAGGGGGGATCAGCCCCAGCATTTT. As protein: CASSLALRGDQPQHF.

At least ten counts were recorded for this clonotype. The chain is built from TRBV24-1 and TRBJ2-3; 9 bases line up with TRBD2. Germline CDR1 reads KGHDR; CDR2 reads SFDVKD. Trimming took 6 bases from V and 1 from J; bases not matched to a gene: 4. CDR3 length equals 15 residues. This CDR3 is CATSTASGGTDTQYF. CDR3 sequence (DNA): TGTGCCACCAGTACGGCTAGCGGGGGCACAGATACGCAGTATTTT.

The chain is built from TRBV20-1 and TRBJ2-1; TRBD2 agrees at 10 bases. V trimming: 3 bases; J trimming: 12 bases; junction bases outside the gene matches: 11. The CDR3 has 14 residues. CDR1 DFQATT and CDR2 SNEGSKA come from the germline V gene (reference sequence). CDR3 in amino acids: CSASASGSIRWQFF. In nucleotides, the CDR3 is TGCAGTGCTAGTGCTAGCGGGAGTATTCGGTGGCAGTTCTTC.

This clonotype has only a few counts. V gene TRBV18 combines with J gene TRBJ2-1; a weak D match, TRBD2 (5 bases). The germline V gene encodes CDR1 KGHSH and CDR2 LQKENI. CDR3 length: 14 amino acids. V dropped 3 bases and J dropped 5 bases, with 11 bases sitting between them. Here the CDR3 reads CASSPGNTNNEQFF. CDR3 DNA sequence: TGTGCCAGCTCACCCGGGAACACCAACAATGAGCAGTTCTTC.

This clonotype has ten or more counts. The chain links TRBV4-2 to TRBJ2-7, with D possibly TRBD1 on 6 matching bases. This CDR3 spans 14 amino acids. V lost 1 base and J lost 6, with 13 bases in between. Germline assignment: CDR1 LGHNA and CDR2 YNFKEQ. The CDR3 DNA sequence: TGTGCCAGCAGCCAAGGAGAACAGGGACGCGAGCAGTACTTC. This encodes CASSQGEQGREQYF.

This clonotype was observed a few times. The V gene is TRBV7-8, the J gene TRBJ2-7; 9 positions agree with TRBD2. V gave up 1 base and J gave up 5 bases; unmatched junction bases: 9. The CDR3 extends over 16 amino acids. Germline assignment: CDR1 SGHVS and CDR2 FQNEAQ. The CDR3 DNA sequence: TGTGCCAGCAGCTTAGTAGCGGGAGCTGCCGTTGACGAGCAGTACTTC. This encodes CASSLVAGAAVDEQYF.

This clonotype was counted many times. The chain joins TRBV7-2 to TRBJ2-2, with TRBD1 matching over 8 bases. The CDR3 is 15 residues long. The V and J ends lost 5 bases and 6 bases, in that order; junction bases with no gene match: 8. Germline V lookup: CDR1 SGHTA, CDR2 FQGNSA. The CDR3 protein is CASSPRTGYSGELFF. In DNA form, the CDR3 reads TGTGCCAGCAGCCCGCGGACAGGGTATTCCGGGGAGCTGTTTTTT.

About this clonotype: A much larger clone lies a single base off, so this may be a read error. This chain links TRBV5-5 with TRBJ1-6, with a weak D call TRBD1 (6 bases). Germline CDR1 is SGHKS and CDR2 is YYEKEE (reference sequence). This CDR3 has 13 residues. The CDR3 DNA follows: TGTGCCAGCGGAAGGGGGTATAATTCACACCTCCACTTT. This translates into CASGRGYNSHLHF. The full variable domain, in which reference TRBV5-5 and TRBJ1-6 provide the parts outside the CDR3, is DAGVTQSPTHLIKTRGQQVTLRCSPISGHKSVSWYQQVLGQGPQFIFQYYEKEERGRGNFPDRFSARQFPNYSSELNVNALLLGDSALYLCASGRGYNSHLHFGNGTRLTVT.

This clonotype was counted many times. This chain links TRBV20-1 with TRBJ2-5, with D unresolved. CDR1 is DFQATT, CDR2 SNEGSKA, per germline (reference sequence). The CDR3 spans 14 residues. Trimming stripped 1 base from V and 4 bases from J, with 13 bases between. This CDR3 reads CSARVATGGETQYF. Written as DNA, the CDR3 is TGCAGTGCTAGAGTTGCTACCGGCGGAGAGACCCAGTACTTC.

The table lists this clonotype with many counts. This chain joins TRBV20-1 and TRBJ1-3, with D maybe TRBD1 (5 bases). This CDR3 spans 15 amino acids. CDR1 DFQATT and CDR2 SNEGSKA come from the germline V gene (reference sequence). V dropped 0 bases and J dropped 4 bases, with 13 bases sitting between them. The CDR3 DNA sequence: TGCAGTGCTAGAGATAACCATGGGGCCGGAAACACCATATATTTT. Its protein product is CSARDNHGAGNTIYF.

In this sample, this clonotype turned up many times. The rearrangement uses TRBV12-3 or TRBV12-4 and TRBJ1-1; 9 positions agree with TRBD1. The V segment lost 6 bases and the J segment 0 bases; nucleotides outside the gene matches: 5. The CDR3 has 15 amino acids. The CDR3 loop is CASRTGGRMNTEAFF. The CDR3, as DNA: TGTGCCAGCAGAACAGGGGGCCGCATGAACACTGAAGCTTTCTTT.

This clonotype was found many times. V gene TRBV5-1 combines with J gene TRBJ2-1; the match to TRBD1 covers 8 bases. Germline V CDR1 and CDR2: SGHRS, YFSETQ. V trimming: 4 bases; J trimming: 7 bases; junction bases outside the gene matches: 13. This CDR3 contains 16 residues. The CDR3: CASSPEGQGVRNEQFF. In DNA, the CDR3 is TGCGCCAGCAGCCCGGAAGGACAGGGTGTTAGAAATGAGCAGTTCTTC.

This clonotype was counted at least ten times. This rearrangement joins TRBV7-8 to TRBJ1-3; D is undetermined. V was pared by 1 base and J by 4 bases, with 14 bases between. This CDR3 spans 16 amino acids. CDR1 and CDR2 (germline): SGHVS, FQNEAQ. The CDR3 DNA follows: TGTGCCAGCAGCTTAGTTCTGGGCGCCTGGGGAAACACCATATATTTT. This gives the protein CASSLVLGAWGNTIYF.

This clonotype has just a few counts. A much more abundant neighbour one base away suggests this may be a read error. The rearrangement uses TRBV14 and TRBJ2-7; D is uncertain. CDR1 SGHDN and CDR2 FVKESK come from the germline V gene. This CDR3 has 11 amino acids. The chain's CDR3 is CDSSKNYEQYF. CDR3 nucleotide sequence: TGTGACAGCAGCAAGAACTACGAGCAGTACTTC.